This is a list of T cell receptor beta chains from one sample in a study of shared clonotypes between healthy human individuals. The protocol was immunoSEQ multiplex PCR, while the TCRdb copy is restricted to in-frame clones and leaves out a portion. This table has about 700,000 clones, roughly 94% appearing once. Sequences were obtained from naive CD8+ T cells sorted from blood. These receptors were collected from a man younger than 40 in good health. The CDR3 runs from the conserved cysteine through the conserved F or W. The D gene is left open where the match is weak. The size of a clone is reported for some rows only, either as once, few or many, or as a class for expanded clones.

v_call	d_call	j_call	clone_size	cdr3_nt	cdr3_aa
TRBV29-1	-	TRBJ2-1	once	TGCAGCGTCGAAGAAGCCCTTCGGGACACCTACAATGAGCAGTTCTTC	CSVEEALRDTYNEQFF
TRBV15	-	TRBJ1-4	-	TGTGCCACCAGCAGAGAAGTTTGGGGAGGTGAAAAACTGTTTTTT	CATSREVWGGEKLFF
TRBV14	-	TRBJ2-3	-	TGTGCCAGCAGCCAAGGGAGGGGCTACGGCGCTTCGGATACGCAGTATTTT	CASSQGRGYGASDTQYF
TRBV28	TRBD2	TRBJ2-5	-	TGTGCCAGCAGCCTGGGAGGGTCGCTAGAGACCCAGTACTTC	CASSLGGSLETQYF
TRBV7-9	-	TRBJ2-1	-	TGTGCCAGCAGCCGAGATTGGGACGGCCCAGACGGCGATGAGCAGTTCTTC	CASSRDWDGPDGDEQFF
TRBV7-6	-	TRBJ1-1	-	TGTGCCAGCAGTTGGGGACAGAACACTGAAGCTTTCTTT	CASSWGQNTEAFF
TRBV29-1	-	TRBJ2-7	-	TGCAGCGTTGGGTACAGGGTCTTGGGGTACTTC	CSVGYRVLGYF
TRBV5-1	TRBD1	TRBJ2-7	-	TGCGCCAGCAGCCCGGGACAGAAAACCTACGAGCAGTACTTC	CASSPGQKTYEQYF
TRBV27	TRBD2	TRBJ2-1	-	TGTGCCAGCACCGGGACAGGGGATTCCGGGACTAGCGGGAGAGGAGCCTACAATGAGCAGTTCTTC	CASTGTGDSGTSGRGAYNEQFF
TRBV28	TRBD2	TRBJ2-1	-	TGTGCCAGCAGTAAGGAGGGAGGGGCTCTTGCTGAGCAGTTCTTC	CASSKEGGALAEQFF
TRBV28	-	TRBJ1-3	-	TGTGCCAGCAGTGTAGGAAACACCATATATTTT	CASSVGNTIYF
TRBV5-5	TRBD2	TRBJ2-5	once	TGTGCCAGCAGCTTAGAGACTAGCGGGTTCGAGACCCAGTACTTC	CASSLETSGFETQYF
TRBV13	TRBD2	TRBJ2-3	-	TGTGCCAGCAGCTTAGGCCAGGGACTAGCTCTAGATACGCAGTATTTT	CASSLGQGLALDTQYF
TRBV2	TRBD2	TRBJ2-1	-	TGTGCCAGCAGTGTGCGGGAGGGCCTATTCTCGGTCAATGAGCAGTTCTTC	CASSVREGLFSVNEQFF
TRBV5-8	TRBD1	TRBJ2-1	-	TGTGCCAGCAGCTTGGTTCGGACAGGGGTCGATGAGCAGTTCTTC	CASSLVRTGVDEQFF
TRBV9	TRBD2	TRBJ2-7	once	TGTGCCAGCAGCGTAGCCCCCGCGGGAGGGTACGAGCAGTACTTC	CASSVAPAGGYEQYF
TRBV27	TRBD1	TRBJ2-7	-	TGTGCTACAGCCGCGGGACAGGGGATCTACGAGCAGTACTTC	CATAAGQGIYEQYF
TRBV27	-	TRBJ2-3	-	TGTGCCAGCAGACCGCGGGGCCCTAGCACAGATACGCAGTATTTT	CASRPRGPSTDTQYF
TRBV27	-	TRBJ2-1	-	TGTGCCAGCAGTCCAGGACAACCGGGCTACAATGAGCAGTTCTTC	CASSPGQPGYNEQFF
TRBV4-1	TRBD2	TRBJ2-1	-	TGCGCCAGCAGCCAAGAACCAGCGGGAGGGCTCAATGAGCAGTTCTTC	CASSQEPAGGLNEQFF
TRBV6-1	-	TRBJ2-1	-	TGTGCCAGCGCTGATCCGGGACTTCACTACAATGAGCAGTTCTTC	CASADPGLHYNEQFF
TRBV11-2	-	TRBJ1-1	-	TGTGCCAGCAGCTTAGGAGCAACCCTGAACACTGAAGCTTTCTTT	CASSLGATLNTEAFF